This T cell receptor beta chain was obtained from a study of cytomegalovirus exposure and HLA in healthy donors (TCRdb year 2017). Broadly, across the study: An earlier analysis of approximately 640 of the donors reported roughly 270 Gb of sequence data and 100 million to 140 million unique TCR beta sequences from 190 million or so T cells. An early release covering just under 650 HLA-typed donors comprised 300 to 350 gigabases of sequencing data and approximately 80 million unique TCR sequences. The genetic ancestry cluster associated with self-reported Caucasian donors included 80% to 90% of the roughly 400 genotyped donors. The aim of the study was to test whether cataloging public T cell receptors could identify signatures of past pathogen exposure. Using immunosequencing, the study profiled T cell repertoires from 500 to 800 subjects and related those repertoires to cytomegalovirus serostatus. In addition to the first cohort of 666 subjects, a separate validation cohort of approximately 130 different subjects was used. High-throughput TCR immunosequencing, statistical association of individual TCRs with disease status, and machine learning were combined to predict cytomegalovirus infection status. To study patterns of TCR occurrence, a later analysis re-analyzed previously published TCR beta repertoires from around 700 donors and added high-resolution HLA genotyping. Rather than using new phenotypic data, the later analysis identified candidate immune exposures from TCR beta sequences and from how often those sequences occurred across donors. An earlier analysis of fewer than 700 of the donors applied high-throughput TCR beta sequencing to assess whether each TCR beta V gene segment acted as functional or pseudogenic. Donor age, sex, ethnicity and CMV serostatus were compiled together with the repertoire data. In a later genetic analysis, genome-wide SNP genotypes for 398 of the 666 donors were used, and that subset was treated as a discovery cohort. Every repertoire in the discovery cohort had been generated on one and the same sequencing platform. HLA typing covered class I and class II loci at four-digit resolution. The number of donors typed differed by locus, with roughly 620-640 for A, B, C, DRB1 and DQB1, roughly 520 for DQA1, under 610 for DPA1, and under 490 for DPB1. Because of strong linkage in the cohort, roughly five DR-DQ haplotypes were treated as single units for association and clustering. Among around 400 genotyped donors of the cohort, an average of approximately 230,000 unique TCR beta nucleotide sequences were sequenced per donor, roughly 20% of them non-productive. What the authors observed across the whole study: Cytomegalovirus status was reported to be diagnosed by the classifier with high specificity and sensitivity in both the original and validation cohorts. Most CMV-associated TCR beta chains appeared to be HLA-restricted in a later analysis, and the HLA associations seemed to be driven largely by CMV exposure. Roughly 17 rarely observed V segments, including chromosome 9 orphons, were excluded from the earlier analysis of approximately 500 of the donors because counts were too low. Several of the top co-occurrence clusters appeared to be linked to parvovirus B19, influenza, CMV and Epstein-Barr virus, according to a later analysis. According to a later analysis, TCR association rates differed among HLA loci, with DRB1 alleles showing the most associated TCRs and HLA-C alleles showing the fewest. Strong co-occurrence of HLA alleles, especially DR and DQ, made assigning TCR associations to individual alleles difficult. A few of the identified cytomegalovirus-associated TCR beta chains were confirmed in vitro to be specific for cytomegalovirus antigens. This cohort had only TCR beta chains sequenced, and the lack of alpha or paired-chain data limited which features could be detected. CMV serostatus was the only immune exposure information available for the cohort. A further reported finding was that TCR beta sequences accurately predicted the HLA-A and HLA-B alleles for most subjects in the first cohort. Because HLA typing was missing for some donors at each locus, association tests included only the typed subset. Most TCR sequences were observed very rarely across donors, whereas some public TCRs were present in many individuals. According to a later genetic analysis, donors in an Asian-associated ancestry cluster had fewer N-insertions in productive TCRs than the approximately 690-donor mean. In a later analysis, over 15,000 TCR beta sequences were associated with specific HLA alleles at a false discovery rate of 0.05. In an earlier analysis of about 600 of the donors, most TCR beta V segments appeared in productive rearrangements about 87% or about 30% of the time, broadly matching IMGT annotations. It was suggested by the authors that the approach could potentially be generalized to other disease states and immunological phenotypes. Correlated functional status among segregating V segments might reflect linkage disequilibrium, but an unknown experimental factor could not be ruled out. The presence/absence analyses assumed that sequencing depth was roughly uniform across donors, and that assumption may not be true. Some IMGT-functional V segments, including TRBV6-2 and TRBV6-3, could not be distinguished by the 87-base-pair reads and were therefore excluded. A total of some 180 TCR beta chains were listed by the study as associated with cytomegalovirus. In a later analysis, HLA-associated TCR beta chains showed more clonal expansion and lower generation probabilities than non-associated chains that were equally common. The sequencing pipeline was judged likely to have produced a cluster of highly shared sequence variants as a technical artifact. V-gene and J-gene trimming of TCR beta chains was associated with a missense DCLRE1C variant in a later genetic analysis, and the association was replicated in an independent cohort.

Per the germline V gene, SQVTM is the CDR1 and ANQGSEA is the CDR2. Trimming at the junction amounts to 3 bases on V and 6 bases on J, and the germline ends lie 12 bases apart. From its cysteine to its phenylalanine, the CDR3 spans 13 amino acids. Just CDR3 DNA is preserved here, 39 bases in frame from base 1. The library was obtained by the immunoSEQ multiplex PCR assay. The multiplex PCR relied on a mix of 60 forward primers for TCR Vbeta segments and 13 reverse primers for TCR Jbeta segments. Amplification of the CDR3 region of rearranged TCR beta genes was performed with a multiplex PCR assay on genomic DNA. On the Illumina HiSeq System, the amplified TCR beta libraries were sequenced as 87-base-pair reads. The paper's data handling went like this. A later analysis counted approximately 76 million unique TCR beta chains across the 650 to 800 repertoires, and around 9.9 million of these chains were shared by at least two donors. Raw reads were error-corrected and collapsed into unique sequences with a nearest-neighbor algorithm that merged closely related sequences to remove PCR and sequencing errors. Alignment of CDR3 sequences to IMGT reference sequences was used to assign V, D and J gene segments. For a sequence to be retained, a match of at least six nucleotides was required to both a V gene segment and a J gene segment. A rearrangement counted as productive if the CDR3 had no stop codons and remained in frame with V and J, and every other rearrangement counted as non-productive. Following IMGT convention, CDR3 was defined as the stretch from the second conserved V-encoded cysteine to the conserved J-encoded phenylalanine. In an earlier analysis of around 640 of the donors, sequences lacking an unambiguous match to a single V gene segment were excluded. An earlier analysis of a few hundred of the donors called V segments functional above 56.7% productive rearrangements and segregating when the between-donor standard deviation exceeded 5%. To diagnose cytomegalovirus status from the catalog of TCR beta chain sequences, a statistical classification framework was built. V and J gene assignment, in a later analysis, came from comparing TCR nucleotide sequences with IMGT/GENE-DB human TR gene sequences. Using the TCRdist pipeline, a later analysis assigned CDR3 sequences along with most-parsimonious VDJ recombination scenarios. In a later analysis, each TCR beta chain was defined by its CDR3 amino acid sequence together with its V-gene family, and reads lacking a unique V-gene family were excluded. To address suspected cross-contamination and a sequencing artifact, a later analysis removed 592 highly shared, low-generation-probability nucleotide sequences. In a later analysis, a clonal expansion index was calculated for each public chain from normalized within-repertoire ranks of inferred template counts. In a later analysis, generation probabilities were computed using a VDJ recombination model fitted to out-of-frame rearrangements, and the results were checked against IGoR. In a later analysis, TCR-TCR, TCR-HLA and TCR-CMV co-occurrence was scored with hypergeometric tests, and a repertoire-size bias correction was applied to TCR pairs. To estimate false discovery rates, a later analysis permuted the HLA or CMV assignments 20 times. In a later analysis, co-occurring TCRs were grouped with DBSCAN, and TCRdist sequence similarity was added when clustering was performed within HLA-allele-positive subsets. Co-occurrence clustering excluded repertoires with fewer than 30,000 or more than 120,000 public chains, plus five with anomalous nucleotide sharing. TCRdb mirrors the immuneACCESS table, restricted to in-frame sequences. Some clones are absent from its copies; in checked studies, under half trace to an unresolved V gene, and the reason for the others is unknown. For V, J and clone size, that table is used; D and trimming come from the DNA. This sample lists about 120,000 clones; roughly 80% were detected once. The top ten clonotypes cover less than 3% of the sample.

The cohort comprised more than 550 healthy bone marrow donors. Cohort members were all nominally healthy when sampled, although unrecorded immune exposures were likely present. The donor was CMV seronegative and was included in the group of several hundred seronegative cohort members. A peripheral blood sample was provided by each donor, and peripheral blood mononuclear cells were used for TCR beta sequencing. The Qiagen DNeasy Blood Extraction Kit was used to extract genomic DNA from the blood cell samples. Comments on this clone: There is no known antigen for this receptor. No clone much larger than this one lies a single base away; base qualities are absent.

This TCR came from a female donor in good health and CMV-seronegative. The V gene is TRBV29-1 and the J gene is TRBJ2-1; a tentative D call is TRBD1 (6 bases match). The sample was PBMCs. The CDR3 reads CSVDPRGSNEQFF. DNA sequence: TGCAGCGTTGATCCCAGGGGAAGCAATGAGCAGTTCTTC.